These 28 T cell receptor beta chains came from one sample sequenced in a study of control samples from healthy donors and cancer patients. Clones were sequenced by immunoSEQ multiplex PCR, and TCRdb holds only the in-frame ones, with some missing. Among around 180,000 clones listed, 88% were seen once. Material for sequencing was blood. These receptors all come from a woman under 40 in good health.

The chain employs TRBV21-1 and TRBJ1-4. TRBV21-1 is termed a pseudogene. This CDR3 contains 15 residues. The CDR3 here is CASSKGQYGDEKLFF. The CDR3, as DNA: TGTGCCAGCAGCAAAGGTCAGTACGGGGATGAAAAACTGTTTTTT.

This clone appeared a single time. The chain uses TRBV7-9 and TRBJ2-2; TRBD2 matches at 8 bases. The CDR3 is made up of 13 amino acids. Germline CDR1 reads SEHNR; CDR2 reads FQNEAQ (reference sequence). The V segment lost 11 bases and the J segment 4 bases; nucleotides outside the gene matches: 6. The CDR3 nucleotides read TGTGCCCTCGAGGGACTAGTCACCGGGGAGCTGTTTTTT. It translates to CALEGLVTGELFF. Based on the CDR3 plus reference TRBV7-9 and TRBJ2-2, the full variable domain is DTGVSQNPRHKITKRGQNVTFRCDPISEHNRLYWYRQTLGQGPEFLTYFQNEAQLEKSRLLSDRFSAERPKGSFSTLEIQRTEQGDSAMYLCALEGLVTGELFFGEGSRLTVL.

This clone showed up just once. The chain employs TRBV5-1 and TRBJ2-7, with 10 bases that match TRBD1. The CDR3 spans 16 residues. V shed 0 bases, J shed 3 bases, and the junction held 6 bases outside the gene matches. Germline CDR1 reads SGHRS; CDR2 reads YFSETQ. The CDR3 DNA is TGCGCCAGCAGCTTGGTGACCGGGACAGGGGTCTACGAGCAGTACTTC. Translation: CASSLVTGTGVYEQYF.

CDR3 bases: TGCGCCAGCAGCTTGGAGGGGATGGGGGTCAATCAGCCCCAGCATTTT. It yields the protein CASSLEGMGVNQPQHF. The chain uses TRBV5-1 and TRBJ1-5; a weak D match, TRBD1 (5 bases). CDR1 and CDR2 (germline): SGHRS, YFSETQ. This CDR3 has 16 residues. With 0 bases removed from V and 3 bases from J, the gap between germline ends came to 13 bases.

The chain has TRBV5-6 and TRBJ1-2; D might be TRBD1 (5 bases). V was clipped by 0 bases and J by 7 bases, with 10 bases between them. CDR1 is SGHDT, CDR2 YYEEEE, per germline. The CDR3 is 13 amino acids. CDR3 amino acids: CASSLAGWGGYTF. The CDR3 DNA follows: TGTGCCAGCAGCTTGGCAGGGTGGGGTGGCTACACCTTC.

The J gene is TRBJ2-5, the V gene TRBV3-1 (or the pseudogene TRBV3-2), with D possibly being TRBD1 or TRBD2 (5 bases each). There are 15 residues in the CDR3. V lost 0 bases and J lost 4, with 12 bases in between. Germline CDR1 and CDR2: LGHDT and YNNKEL (reference sequence). The DNA of the CDR3 is TGTGCCAGCAGCCAAGATCACCGGGACGTAGAGACCCAGTACTTC. This encodes CASSQDHRDVETQYF.

The genes are TRBV19 and TRBJ2-7, with 8 nucleotides matching TRBD1. Losses at the gene ends were 5 bases for V and 0 bases for J; bases not matched to a gene: 6. This CDR3 contains 15 residues. Per germline, CDR1 LNHDA and CDR2 SQIVND (reference sequence). CDR3 coding DNA: TGTGCCAGTAGTCCGGGACAGGTTGGCTCCTACGAGCAGTACTTC. Its protein product is CASSPGQVGSYEQYF.

V usage is TRBV7-9 and J usage is TRBJ1-2; TRBD1 agrees at 8 bases. The V gene end was trimmed by 1 base and the J gene end by 7 bases; junction bases not matched to a gene: 8. The CDR3 has 15 residues. Germline lookup yields CDR1 SEHNR and CDR2 FQNEAQ (reference sequence). The CDR3 region has the DNA TGTGCCAGCAGCTTAGGGTGGTCAGGGGGCTTTGGCTACACCTTC. Translated, it gives CASSLGWSGGFGYTF. Using reference TRBV7-9 and TRBJ1-2 for the parts outside the CDR3, the full variable domain is DTGVSQNPRHKITKRGQNVTFRCDPISEHNRLYWYRQTLGQGPEFLTYFQNEAQLEKSRLLSDRFSAERPKGSFSTLEIQRTEQGDSAMYLCASSLGWSGGFGYTFGSGTRLTVV.

DNA for the CDR3: TGTGCCAGCAGTTCCCGACAGGGGTGGTCACCCCTCCACTTT. It encodes CASSSRQGWSPLHF. V usage is TRBV7-2 and J usage is TRBJ1-6; TRBD1 matches at 8 bases. The V gene end was trimmed by 6 bases and the J gene end by 10 bases; junction bases not matched to a gene: 8. CDR3 size: 14 residues. Germline values: CDR1 SGHTA, CDR2 FQGNSA.

As for this clone: Mismatch with germline at one junction end may stem from a read error. This chain connects TRBV2 to TRBJ2-1; D unclear. Per germline, CDR1 SNHLY and CDR2 FYNNEI. CDR3 length: 15 amino acids. The CDR3 coding sequence is TGTGCCAGCAGGGAAGGGCAGGCGGACTACAATGAGCAGTTCTTC. It encodes CASREGQADYNEQFF. Complete variable domain (other parts from reference TRBV2 and TRBJ2-1): EPEVTQTPSHQVTQMGQEVILRCVPISNHLYFYWYRQILGQKVEFLVSFYNNEISEKSEIFDDQFSVERPDGSNFTLKIRSTKLEDSAMYFCASREGQADYNEQFFGPGTRLTVL.

Notes on this clone: One end of the junction does not line up with germline, which may come from a read error. V usage is TRBV29-1 and J usage is TRBJ2-1; 7 bases match TRBD1. In germline, CDR1 is SQVTM, CDR2 ANQGSEA. The CDR3 has 15 amino acids. The CDR3 sequence: CSVEGTGLSNNEQFF. In DNA, the CDR3 is TGCAGCGTTGAAGGGACAGGCCTCTCCAACAATGAGCAGTTCTTC.

V is TRBV27 and J is TRBJ1-2; 8 nucleotides match TRBD1. Per germline, CDR1 MNHEY and CDR2 SMNVEV (reference sequence). This CDR3 has 13 amino acids. V gave up 6 bases and J gave up 8 bases; unmatched junction bases: 8. The CDR3 nucleotides are TGTGCCAGCAGGGACGCACAGGGGGGAGGCTACACCTTC. As protein: CASRDAQGGGYTF.

This sequence joins TRBV28 and TRBJ2-7; perhaps TRBD2 as D (5 bases). The germline CDR1 and CDR2 sequences are MDHEN and SYDVKM. Trimming removed 10 bases at V and 0 bases at J, with 16 bases between. This CDR3 has 14 residues. The CDR3 DNA reads TGTGCCACCCACTCCGCCCGGGACTCCTACGAGCAGTACTTC. It encodes CATHSARDSYEQYF.

DNA for the CDR3: TGTGCCAGCAGCTTGGGACCGGCTCAGCCCCAGCATTTT. This codes for CASSLGPAQPQHF. The genes are TRBV5-6 and TRBJ1-5; no firm D call. The CDR3 is made up of 13 amino acids. The V gene lost 0 bases and the J gene lost 6 bases, with 7 bases spanning the gap. The germline V gene has CDR1 SGHDT and CDR2 YYEEEE.

This clone was found a few times. The chain joins TRBV28 to TRBJ1-5; 7 bases are a match to TRBD1. Germline CDR1 and CDR2: MDHEN and SYDVKM. The CDR3 is made up of 15 amino acids. J lost 8 bases, V lost 7 bases, and 14 bases had no gene match. CDR3 protein: CASTQGTVLREPQHF. In DNA form, the CDR3 reads TGTGCCAGCACCCAAGGGACAGTCTTAAGGGAGCCCCAGCATTTT. The complete variable domain, with remaining parts taken from reference TRBV28 and TRBJ1-5, reads DVKVTQSSRYLVKRTGEKVFLECVQDMDHENMFWYRQDPGLGLRLIYFSYDVKMKEKGDIPEGYSVSREKKERFSLILESASTNQTSMYLCASTQGTVLREPQHFGDGTRLSIL.

The chain recombines TRBV6-2 or TRBV6-3 with TRBJ1-2; the match to TRBD1 covers 7 bases. There are 14 residues in the CDR3. Trimming removed 5 bases from V and 4 bases from J; junction bases left unmatched: 7. Germline-derived CDR1 and CDR2 are MNHEY and SVGEGT. CDR3 sequence: CASSRTGDLYGYTF. DNA for the CDR3: TGTGCCAGCAGTAGAACAGGGGACCTCTATGGCTACACCTTC.

J is TRBJ1-1 and V is TRBV19; no firm D call. The germline CDR1 and CDR2 sequences are LNHDA and SQIVND (reference sequence). V shed 4 bases and J shed 6 bases, with 12 bases lying between them. CDR3 length: 13 amino acids. CDR3 residues: CASSNNRRSEAFF. The CDR3 bases are TGTGCCAGTAGTAACAATAGGAGGTCTGAAGCTTTCTTT.

The V gene is TRBV4-1, the J gene TRBJ2-7; D unresolved. There are 15 residues in the CDR3. V lost 3 bases and J lost 8, with 20 bases in between. In germline, CDR1 is MGHRA, CDR2 YSYEKL. The CDR3 region is CASSHGTRGNRQQYF. As DNA, the CDR3 is TGCGCCAGCAGCCACGGAACAAGAGGAAATCGCCAGCAGTACTTC.

The chain links TRBV30 to TRBJ1-1, with no clear D. Germline CDR1 GTSNPN, CDR2 SVGIG (reference sequence). V was cut by 4 bases and J by 7 bases, with 13 bases left in between. The CDR3 has 12 residues. CDR3 sequence: CAWMGRAIEAFF. Written as DNA, the CDR3 is TGTGCCTGGATGGGAAGGGCGATTGAAGCTTTCTTT.

The chain is built from TRBV2 and TRBJ2-1; 7 bases match TRBD2. Germline CDR1 and CDR2: SNHLY and FYNNEI. With V trimmed by 5 bases and J by 1 base, 8 bases remained unmatched. The CDR3 totals 16 residues. CDR3 amino acids: CASSPVPAGSYNEQFF. CDR3 DNA sequence: TGTGCCAGCAGTCCCGTCCCAGCGGGGTCCTACAATGAGCAGTTCTTC.

The genes are TRBV27 and TRBJ2-3; D uncertain. Trimming pared 6 bases from V and 1 base from J, leaving 11 bases between. Germline V gene data show CDR1 as MNHEY and CDR2 as SMNVEV (reference sequence). This CDR3 contains 14 residues. This CDR3 reads CASRWGLGTDTQYF. CDR3 coding DNA: TGTGCCAGCAGGTGGGGTCTCGGCACAGATACGCAGTATTTT.

The gene calls are TRBV3-1 (or the pseudogene TRBV3-2) and TRBJ2-7, with 12 positions matching TRBD2. Unmatched junction bases numbered 8, after V lost 2 bases and J lost 6 bases. From germline, CDR1 is LGHDT and CDR2 YNNKEL (reference sequence). This CDR3 is 16 amino acids long. CDR3 amino acids: CASSQNPGLAGIEQYF. In DNA form, the CDR3 reads TGTGCCAGCAGCCAAAACCCTGGACTAGCGGGAATCGAGCAGTACTTC.

This chain joins TRBV2 and TRBJ2-1, with 7 nucleotides matching TRBD1. CDR1 is SNHLY and CDR2 is FYNNEI in the germline V gene. V shed 6 bases and J 5 bases; nucleotides not matched to a gene: 7. CDR3 length equals 14 residues. The chain's CDR3 is CASRGTEFNNEQFF. CDR3 coding DNA: TGTGCCAGCAGAGGGACAGAATTCAACAATGAGCAGTTCTTC.

The V and J genes are TRBV2 and TRBJ1-5; 8 bases map to TRBD1. V gave up 3 bases and J gave up 6 bases; unmatched junction bases: 4. Germline V gene lookup returns CDR1 SNHLY and CDR2 FYNNEI. This CDR3 has 14 residues. CDR3 DNA: TGTGCCAGCAGTGATTCAGGGGGCGGTCAGCCCCAGCATTTT. Its translation is CASSDSGGGQPQHF.

The chain carries TRBV29-1 and TRBJ2-1; 7 bases agree with TRBD1. The CDR3 contains 18 residues. Germline CDR1 SQVTM, CDR2 ANQGSEA. Trimming at V came to 6 bases and at J to 2 bases, leaving 19 bases not matched to a gene. In DNA, the CDR3 is TGCAGCGTGGCCGGGACGATACAGGGGCCTACAGCCTACAATGAGCAGTTCTTC. Translating gives CSVAGTIQGPTAYNEQFF.

The V and J genes are TRBV28 and TRBJ1-6; tentatively, D is TRBD1 (5 bases). The CDR3 loop spans 16 amino acids. Per germline, CDR1 MDHEN and CDR2 SYDVKM. Trimming left V 4 bases short and J 10 bases short, with 20 bases between. CDR3 in DNA: TGTGCCAGCAGTTCCCACGGGAGTAGGAGGGACTCACCCCTCCACTTT. Amino acids: CASSSHGSRRDSPLHF.

V usage is TRBV3-1 (or the pseudogene TRBV3-2) and J usage is TRBJ2-5, with D perhaps TRBD2 (5 bases). CDR1 and CDR2 from the germline V gene are LGHDT and YNNKEL (reference sequence). The CDR3 contains 15 residues. Trimming cost V 0 bases and J 3 bases, with 11 bases left between them. The CDR3 loop reads CASSQDVGSKETQYF. In DNA form, the CDR3 reads TGTGCCAGCAGCCAAGATGTGGGGAGCAAAGAGACCCAGTACTTC.

This chain connects TRBV10-1 to TRBJ2-1; D ambiguous. V was clipped by 3 bases and J by 5 bases, with 11 bases between them. The CDR3 has 14 residues. In germline, CDR1 is WNHNN, CDR2 SYGVQD (reference sequence). CDR3 in amino acids: CASSDTYRNNEQFF. The CDR3 region has the DNA TGCGCCAGCAGTGACACATATCGCAACAATGAGCAGTTCTTC.